The source of this T cell receptor (beta chain) is a study of CD8+CD57+ T cells in acquired aplastic anemia. According to the study, genomic DNA was the template for TCR beta VDJ and CDR3 profiling. TCRdb reprocessed the reads with MiXCR, giving one entry per CDR3 protein. The sample has about 210,000 distinct CDR3 sequences; 34% are singletons. The CDR3 runs 15 residues. In germline, CDR1 is DFQATT, CDR2 SNEGSKA (reference sequence). V gave up 3 bases and J gave up 4 bases; unmatched junction bases: 8. Ten or more counts support this clonotype. The specimen was sorted CD4+, CD8+, or CD8+CD57+ T cells (not recorded which) from PBMCs. The V and J genes are TRBV20-1 and TRBJ1-4; 7 bases match TRBD1. The source of this sequence is a human donor in good health, serving as a control. Written as DNA, the CDR3 is TGCAGTGCTAGGGACAGGAGCCGACTTAATGAAAAACTGTTTTTT. Its protein is CSARDRSRLNEKLFF.